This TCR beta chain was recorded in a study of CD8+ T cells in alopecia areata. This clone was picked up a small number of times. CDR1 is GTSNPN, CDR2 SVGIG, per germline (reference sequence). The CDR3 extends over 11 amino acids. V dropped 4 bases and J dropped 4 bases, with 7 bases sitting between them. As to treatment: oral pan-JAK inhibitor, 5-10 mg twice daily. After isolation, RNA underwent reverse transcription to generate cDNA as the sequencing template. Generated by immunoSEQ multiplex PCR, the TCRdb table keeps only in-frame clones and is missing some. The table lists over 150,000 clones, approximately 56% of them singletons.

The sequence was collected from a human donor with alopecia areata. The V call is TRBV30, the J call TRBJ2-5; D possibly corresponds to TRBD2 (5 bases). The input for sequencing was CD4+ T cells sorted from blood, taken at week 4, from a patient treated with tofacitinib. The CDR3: CAWTSLETQYF. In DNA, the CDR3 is TGTGCCTGGACTAGCTTAGAGACCCAGTACTTC.